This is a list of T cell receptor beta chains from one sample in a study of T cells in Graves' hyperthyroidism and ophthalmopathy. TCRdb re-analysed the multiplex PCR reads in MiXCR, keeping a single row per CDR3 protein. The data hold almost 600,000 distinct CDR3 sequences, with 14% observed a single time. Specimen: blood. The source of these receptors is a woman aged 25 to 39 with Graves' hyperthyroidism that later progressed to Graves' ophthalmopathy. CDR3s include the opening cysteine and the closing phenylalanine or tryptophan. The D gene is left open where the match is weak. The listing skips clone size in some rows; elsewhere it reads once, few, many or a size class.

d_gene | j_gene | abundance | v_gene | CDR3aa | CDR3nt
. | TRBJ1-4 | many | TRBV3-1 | CASSQAEKLFF | TGTGCCAGCAGCCAAGCGGAAAAACTGTTTTTT
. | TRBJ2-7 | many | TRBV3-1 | CASSQDSNYEQYF | TGTGCCAGCAGCCAAGATTCAAACTACGAGCAGTACTTC
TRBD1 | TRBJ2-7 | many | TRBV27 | CASSPRGLAYEQYF | TGTGCCAGCAGCCCCAGGGGGTTAGCCTACGAGCAGTACTTC
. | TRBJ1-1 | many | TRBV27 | CASSLGAEMNTEAFF | TGTGCCAGCAGTTTAGGAGCAGAGATGAACACTGAAGCTTTCTTT
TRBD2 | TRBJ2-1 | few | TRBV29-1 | CSVDGGPTVLAGGSFF | TGCAGCGTTGACGGGGGGCCCACAGTACTAGCGGGAGGGTCGTTCTTC
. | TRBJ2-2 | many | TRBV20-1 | CSARTPQEAGELFF | TGCAGTGCTAGAACCCCCCAAGAGGCCGGGGAGCTGTTTTTT
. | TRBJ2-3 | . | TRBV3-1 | CASSIIEGDTQYF | TGTGCCAGCAGCATTATCGAGGGAGATACGCAGTATTTT
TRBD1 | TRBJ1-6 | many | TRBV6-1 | CASRQMGQADSPLHF | TGTGCCAGCAGGCAGATGGGACAGGCGGATTCACCCCTCCACTTT
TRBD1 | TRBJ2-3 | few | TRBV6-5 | CASSYSIIGQGAGTQYF | TGTGCCAGCAGTTACTCGATTATAGGACAGGGGGCTGGTACGCAGTATTTT
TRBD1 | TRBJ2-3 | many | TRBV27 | CASSPRDRVNTDTQYF | TGTGCCAGCAGCCCCCGGGACAGGGTTAACACAGATACGCAGTATTTT
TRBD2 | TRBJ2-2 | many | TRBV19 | CASNRLAGAMAGELFF | TGTGCCAGTAACCGGCTAGCGGGAGCGATGGCCGGGGAGCTGTTTTTT
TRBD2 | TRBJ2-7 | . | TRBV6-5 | CASSSDAGTTNEQYF | TGTGCCAGCAGTTCCGACGCCGGGACTACAAACGAGCAGTACTTC
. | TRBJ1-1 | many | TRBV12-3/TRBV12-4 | CASSLEGTGGTEAFF | TGTGCCAGCAGTTTGGAAGGAACCGGGGGCACTGAAGCTTTCTTT
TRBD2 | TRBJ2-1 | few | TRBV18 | CASSTSGGYNEQFF | TGTGCCAGCTCAACTAGCGGGGGGTACAATGAGCAGTTCTTC
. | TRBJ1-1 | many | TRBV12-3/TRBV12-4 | CASSSGSNTEAFF | TGTGCCAGCAGTTCAGGGTCAAACACTGAAGCTTTCTTT
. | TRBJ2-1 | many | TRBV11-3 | CASSFVGDEQFF | TGTGCCAGCAGCTTCGTGGGAGATGAGCAGTTCTTC
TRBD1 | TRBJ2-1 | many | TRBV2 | CASNGGNRGTYNEQFF | TGTGCCAGCAATGGGGGGAACAGGGGGACCTACAATGAGCAGTTCTTC
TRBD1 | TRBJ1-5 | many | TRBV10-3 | CAISDQGTGNQPQHF | TGTGCCATCAGTGACCAAGGGACAGGTAATCAGCCCCAGCATTTT
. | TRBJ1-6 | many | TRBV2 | CASSATGLSPLHF | TGTGCCAGCAGTGCTACCGGGCTCTCACCCCTCCACTTT
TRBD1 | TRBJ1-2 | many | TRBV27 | CASAPPPSRGHGYTF | TGTGCCAGCGCCCCTCCCCCCAGCAGGGGGCATGGCTACACCTTC
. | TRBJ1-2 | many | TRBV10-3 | CAINPDSLDGYTF | TGTGCCATCAACCCGGACAGCTTAGATGGCTACACCTTC
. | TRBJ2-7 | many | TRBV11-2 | CASSLGSALGEQYF | TGTGCCAGCAGCTTAGGGTCGGCTTTGGGGGAGCAGTACTTC
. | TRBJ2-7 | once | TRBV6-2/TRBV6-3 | CASSYVGAGTHSYEQYF | TGTGCCAGCAGTTACGTAGGGGCAGGGACCCACTCCTACGAGCAGTACTTC
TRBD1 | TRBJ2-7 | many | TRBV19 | CASGGGQGKYEQYF | TGTGCCAGTGGGGGCGGACAGGGGAAATACGAGCAGTACTTC
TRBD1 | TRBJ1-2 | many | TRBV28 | CASSLHPRGQYSGYTF | TGTGCCAGCAGTTTACATCCTCGGGGACAGTATAGTGGCTACACCTTC
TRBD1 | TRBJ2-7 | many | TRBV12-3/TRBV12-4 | CASSDSGTGVGEQYF | TGTGCCAGCAGTGACTCCGGGACAGGGGTGGGAGAGCAGTACTTC
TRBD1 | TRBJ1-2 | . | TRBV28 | CASSLFDRGGGYGYTF | TGTGCCAGCAGTTTATTCGACAGGGGTGGAGGCTATGGCTACACCTTC
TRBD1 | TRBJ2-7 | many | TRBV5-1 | CASAGQGLKEQYF | TGCGCCAGCGCGGGACAGGGGCTGAAAGAGCAGTACTTC
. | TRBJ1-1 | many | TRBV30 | CASFRGSAEAFF | TGTGCTAGTTTCAGGGGAAGCGCTGAAGCTTTCTTT
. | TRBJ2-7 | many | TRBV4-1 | CASSQGQPAGGQYF | TGCGCCAGCAGCCAAGGACAGCCCGCCGGCGGGCAGTACTTC
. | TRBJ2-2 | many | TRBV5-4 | CASSFLGSGELFF | TGTGCCAGCAGCTTTTTGGGGTCCGGGGAGCTGTTTTTT
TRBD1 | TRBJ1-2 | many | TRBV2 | CACRDRGNYGYTF | TGTGCCTGTCGGGACAGGGGAAACTATGGCTACACCTTC
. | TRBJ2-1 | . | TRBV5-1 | CASSFGTPNEQFF | TGCGCCAGCAGCTTCGGGACCCCGAATGAGCAGTTCTTC
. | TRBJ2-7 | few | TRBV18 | CASSPKQTYEQYF | TGTGCCAGCTCACCAAAACAGACTTACGAGCAGTACTTC
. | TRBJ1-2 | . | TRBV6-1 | CASSEINLNYGYTF | TGTGCCAGCAGTGAAATCAACCTTAACTATGGCTACACCTTC
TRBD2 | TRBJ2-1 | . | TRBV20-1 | CSARGGTSGSLEQFF | TGCAGTGCGAGGGGGGGGACTAGCGGGAGTTTGGAGCAGTTCTTC
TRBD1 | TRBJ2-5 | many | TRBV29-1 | CSVAPGGGETQYF | TGCAGCGTGGCCCCAGGGGGCGGAGAGACCCAGTACTTC
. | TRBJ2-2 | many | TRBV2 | CASSEAGGGGELFF | TGTGCCAGCAGTGAAGCAGGTGGTGGCGGGGAGCTGTTTTTT
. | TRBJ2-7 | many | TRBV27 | CASSLGIFSYEQYF | TGTGCCAGCAGTTTAGGGATCTTCTCCTACGAGCAGTACTTC
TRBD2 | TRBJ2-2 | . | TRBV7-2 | CASSRRTSGSNTGELFF | TGTGCCAGCAGCCGGCGGACTAGCGGGAGCAACACCGGGGAGCTGTTTTTT